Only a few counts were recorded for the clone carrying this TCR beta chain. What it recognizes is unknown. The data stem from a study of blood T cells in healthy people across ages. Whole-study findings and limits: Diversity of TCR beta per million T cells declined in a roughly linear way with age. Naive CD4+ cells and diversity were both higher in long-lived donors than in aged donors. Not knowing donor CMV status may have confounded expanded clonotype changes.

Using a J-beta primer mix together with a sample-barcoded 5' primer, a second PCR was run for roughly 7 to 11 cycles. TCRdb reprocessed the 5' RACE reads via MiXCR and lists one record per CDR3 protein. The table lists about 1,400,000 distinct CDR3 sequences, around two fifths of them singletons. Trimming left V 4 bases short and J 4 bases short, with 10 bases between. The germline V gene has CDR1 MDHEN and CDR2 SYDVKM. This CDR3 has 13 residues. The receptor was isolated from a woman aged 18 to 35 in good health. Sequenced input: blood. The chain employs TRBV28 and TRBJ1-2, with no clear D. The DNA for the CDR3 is TGTGCCAGCAGTTCCGGACTGGTCTATGGCTACACCTTC. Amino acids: CASSSGLVYGYTF.